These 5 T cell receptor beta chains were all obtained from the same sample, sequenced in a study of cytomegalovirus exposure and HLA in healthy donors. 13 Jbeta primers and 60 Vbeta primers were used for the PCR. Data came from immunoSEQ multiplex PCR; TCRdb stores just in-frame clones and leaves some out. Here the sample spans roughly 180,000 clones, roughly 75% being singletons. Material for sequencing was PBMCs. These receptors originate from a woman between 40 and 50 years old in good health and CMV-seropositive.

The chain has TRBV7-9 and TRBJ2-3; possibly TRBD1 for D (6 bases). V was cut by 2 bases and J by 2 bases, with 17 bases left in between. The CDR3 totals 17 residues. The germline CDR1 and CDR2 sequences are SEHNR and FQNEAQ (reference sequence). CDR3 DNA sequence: TGTGCCAGCAGCTTAACCTTTCGGAGGACAGACACAGATACGCAGTATTTT. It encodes CASSLTFRRTDTDTQYF. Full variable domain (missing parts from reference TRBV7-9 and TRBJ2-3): DTGVSQNPRHKITKRGQNVTFRCDPISEHNRLYWYRQTLGQGPEFLTYFQNEAQLEKSRLLSDRFSAERPKGSFSTLEIQRTEQGDSAMYLCASSLTFRRTDTDTQYFGPGTRLTVL.

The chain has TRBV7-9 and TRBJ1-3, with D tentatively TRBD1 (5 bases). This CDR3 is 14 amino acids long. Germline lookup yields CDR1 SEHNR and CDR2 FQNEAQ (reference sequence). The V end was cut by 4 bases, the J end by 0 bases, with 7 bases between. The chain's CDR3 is CASSSGHSGNTIYF. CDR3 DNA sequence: TGTGCCAGCAGCTCAGGACACTCTGGAAACACCATATATTTT.

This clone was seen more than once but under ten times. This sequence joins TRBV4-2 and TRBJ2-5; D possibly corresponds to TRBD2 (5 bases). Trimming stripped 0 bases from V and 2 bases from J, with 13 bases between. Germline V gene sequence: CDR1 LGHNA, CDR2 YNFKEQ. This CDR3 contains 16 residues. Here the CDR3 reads CASSQDSGASQETQYF. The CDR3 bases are TGTGCCAGCAGCCAAGACAGCGGAGCATCTCAAGAGACCCAGTACTTC.

In nucleotides, the CDR3 is TGTGCCAGCAGCTTGTGGGCGCCCCGTGCGGGCTACACCTTC. It encodes CASSLWAPRAGYTF. This chain links TRBV5-6 with TRBJ1-2; no clear D gene. From germline, CDR1 is SGHDT and CDR2 YYEEEE. The V end was cut by 1 base, the J end by 8 bases, with 15 bases between. This CDR3 spans 14 amino acids.

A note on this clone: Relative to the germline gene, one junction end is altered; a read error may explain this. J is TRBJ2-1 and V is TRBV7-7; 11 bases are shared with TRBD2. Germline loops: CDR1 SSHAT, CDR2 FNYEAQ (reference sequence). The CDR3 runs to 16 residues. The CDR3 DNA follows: TGTGCTAGCAGCCCCCAACTAGCGGGAGCGTACAATGAGCAGTTCTTC. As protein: CASSPQLAGAYNEQFF.